This TCR beta chain was captured in a study of beta chain features in type 1 diabetes listed by TCRdb under 2018. About the study as a whole: Patients and healthy donors did not differ in mean age, gender distribution, total cell number or subset yield. Naive and central memory subsets were obtained from all 30 or so donors, but regulatory and stem cell-like memory subsets were isolated from only 8 patients and roughly 8 healthy donors. A total of approximately 100,000,000 sorted cells were examined across all samples, and the number of cells per subset was strongly correlated with RNA yield. In the study, recently diagnosed type 1 diabetes patients and matched healthy donors were compared on the TCRB repertoires of their sorted circulating CD4+ T cell subsets.

On this clone: Its cognate antigen has yet to be identified. No base quality information exists; no much larger clone differs at one position.

Compared with germline, V lacks 7 bases and J lacks 2 bases; bases without a gene match: 6. The CDR3 covers 14 residues, taking in both the cysteine and the phenylalanine. This entry keeps only the CDR3 DNA: 42 bases, framed from base 1. CDR1 SQVTM and CDR2 ANQGSEA are derived from the germline V gene. From each donor, a single peripheral blood sample of 95 to 150 mL on average was drawn into heparinised tubes. Naive, central memory, regulatory and stem cell-like memory CD4+ T cells were sorted on a BD FACSAria II using a panel including CD45RO, CCR7, CD25, CD127, CD95 and CD27. A purity above 98% was achieved for all sorted populations. PBMCs were isolated right away by Lymphoprep density gradient centrifugation and were stained directly, without culture. Samples were stained and sorted in pairs, with one healthy donor and one patient per experiment, so that batch effects were minimized. The investigation overall reported the following: Type 1 diabetes patients showed a moderate but significant shortening of TCRB CDR3 length in all four CD4+ subsets. Only small numbers of individuals were included in the HLA sub-analyses, which left unresolved whether HLA type had any influence on TCRB rearrangement. Because cDNA rather than genomic DNA was sequenced, highly expressing activated cells could have been over-represented, although no difference in activation and CD3 levels was found between groups. PCR may preferentially amplify shorter templates, but because patient and control samples were amplified and corrected together, any resulting skew would affect both groups equally. The naive, central memory and regulatory TCRB repertoires appeared to resemble one another more closely among patients than among healthy donors. Fewer insertions and more nucleotide deletions at VDJ recombination sites were observed in patients with type 1 diabetes, implying thymic rearrangement abnormalities.

All of the isolated RNA was reverse transcribed with the High Capacity cDNA Reverse Transcription Kit, so expressed TCRB transcripts were sequenced. Naive, central memory and regulatory T cell samples underwent deep immunoSEQ sequencing, averaging around 3.6 million total reads per sample. Sorted cells were lysed in RLT buffer, and RNA was extracted using DNase-treated RNeasy Micro or Mini kits according to cell number. Each cell subset was processed on its own to prevent cross-contamination, while patient and healthy donor samples were processed together. The immunoSEQ multiplex PCR was used to amplify TCRB sequences from cDNA, generating 87-bp fragments that spanned the CDR3 region. Amplicons were sequenced on the Illumina HiSeq platform. Regarding the original processing steps: Synthetic template baselines were used to correct PCR bias computationally, reads within Hamming distance 2 were collapsed together, and singletons that could not be merged were discarded. Reads were aligned to IMGT to assign V, D and J genes, CDR3 length, and insertions or deletions at six rearrangement sites. Within each subset, clonotype counts were normalized to sorted cell number, after which true diversity and Gini coefficients were computed with the tcR R package. The overlap coefficient, calculated on TCRB nucleotide sequences, was used to measure repertoire sharing. As a proxy for the pre-selection repertoire, out-of-frame TCRB sequences from naive cells were analyzed. TCRdb took over this immuneACCESS table, retaining in-frame rearrangements with V and J assigned. Such tables are incomplete; in checked studies, under half of the missing clones stem from an unresolved V gene, and the remainder is unexplained. V, J and clone size were drawn from that table, and D and trimming were deduced from the DNA. The sample has some 240,000 clones on record, 16% of them singletons. Clones ranked in the top ten supply 0.08% to 0.095% of the sample.

The sequence came from a man aged 25-45 years with type 1 diabetes. Recombination linked TRBV29-1 to TRBJ2-3; 10 of the junction bases match TRBD2. The sample taken for sequencing was naive CD4+ T cells from blood. The cell subset or site label, read with the paper, signifies: true naive CD4+ T cells. The DNA sequence is given as TGCAGCGCCCGGGGACTAGCGACCACAGATACGCAGTATTTT. The resulting protein is CSARGLATTDTQYF.